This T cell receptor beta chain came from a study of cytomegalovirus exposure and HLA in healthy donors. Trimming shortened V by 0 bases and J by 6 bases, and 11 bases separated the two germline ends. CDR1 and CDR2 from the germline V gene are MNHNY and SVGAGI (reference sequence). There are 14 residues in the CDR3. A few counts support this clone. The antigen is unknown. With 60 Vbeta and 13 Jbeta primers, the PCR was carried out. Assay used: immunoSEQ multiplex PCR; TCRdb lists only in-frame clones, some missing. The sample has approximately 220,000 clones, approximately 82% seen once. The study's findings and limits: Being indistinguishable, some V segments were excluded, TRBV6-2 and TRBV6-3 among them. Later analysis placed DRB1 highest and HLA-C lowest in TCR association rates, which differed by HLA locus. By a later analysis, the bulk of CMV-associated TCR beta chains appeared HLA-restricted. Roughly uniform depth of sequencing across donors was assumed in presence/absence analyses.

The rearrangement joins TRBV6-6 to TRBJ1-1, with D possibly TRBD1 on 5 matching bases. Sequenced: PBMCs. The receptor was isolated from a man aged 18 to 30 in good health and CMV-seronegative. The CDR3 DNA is TGTGCCAGCAGTTACTCGGGCGACAGAGCTGAAGCTTTCTTT. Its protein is CASSYSGDRAEAFF.